This T cell receptor beta chain originates from a study of shared clonotypes between healthy human individuals. Study at large: Researchers drew samples from a couple of women and a few men aged 18 to 49.

The CDR3 is made up of 15 amino acids. Germline V gene sequence: CDR1 LNHDA, CDR2 SQIVND (reference sequence). V was pared by 6 bases and J by 2 bases, with 8 bases of the junction left unmatched. The repertoire was sequenced with immunoSEQ multiplex PCR; TCRdb's copy has only in-frame clones and lacks some. The sample holds over a million clones; roughly 96% are singletons and the top ten take approximately 1%. The sequenced sample was naive CD4+ T cells sorted from blood. Regarding subset: CD45RA+ positively selected. The TCR comes from a young man in good health. The rearrangement uses TRBV19 and TRBJ1-2; 8 bases are a match to TRBD1. The CDR3 loop reads CASSPDRGPNYGYTF. The DNA of the CDR3 is TGTGCCAGTAGCCCTGACAGGGGACCCAACTATGGCTACACCTTC.